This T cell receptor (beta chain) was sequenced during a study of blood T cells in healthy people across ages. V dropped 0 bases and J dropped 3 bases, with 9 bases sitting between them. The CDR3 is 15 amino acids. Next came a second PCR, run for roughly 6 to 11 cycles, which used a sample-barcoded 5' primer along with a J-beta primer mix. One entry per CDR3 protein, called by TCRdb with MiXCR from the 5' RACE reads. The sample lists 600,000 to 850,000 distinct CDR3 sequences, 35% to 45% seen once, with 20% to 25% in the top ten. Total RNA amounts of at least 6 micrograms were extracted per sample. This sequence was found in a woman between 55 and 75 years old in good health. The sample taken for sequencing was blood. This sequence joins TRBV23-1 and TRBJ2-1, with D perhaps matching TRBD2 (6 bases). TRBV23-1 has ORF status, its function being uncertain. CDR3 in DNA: TGCGCCAGCAGTCAATCCCTAGCGAACTACAATGAGCAGTTCTTC. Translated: CASSQSLANYNEQFF.